The clone carrying this TCR beta chain was found a few times. Its matching antigen is unknown. This sample is part of a study of post-analysis software for immune sequencing data. Germline V gene data show CDR1 as ENHRY and CDR2 as SYGVKD. This CDR3 spans 17 amino acids. With V trimmed by 7 bases and J by 0 bases, 9 bases remained unmatched. The study's findings and limits: TRBV5-6, TRBV5-1 and TRBV20-1 were among four or five TRBV segments more frequent in patients than controls.

Incorporated into the TCR beta cDNA libraries were unique molecular identifiers, which served to reduce PCR and sequencing biases. TCRdb fed the PCR reads into MiXCR, producing one record per CDR3 protein. The sample lists about 770,000 distinct CDR3 sequences, approximately 44% seen once, with roughly 4.5% in the top ten. The sequence was obtained from a girl between 10 and 17 years old with multiple sclerosis. Sequenced sample: blood. The chain has TRBV10-3 and TRBJ1-1; TRBD1 matches 12 bases. In nucleotides, the CDR3 is TGTGCCATCAAACCGGGACAGGGGGCCTCTCTGAACACTGAAGCTTTCTTT. It encodes CAIKPGQGASLNTEAFF.